This T cell receptor (beta chain) was found in a study of vaccination effects on CD4 cells after COVID-19. This clone was seen a few times. Its target is not known. Only in-frame clones appear in the TCRdb table, and some are missing; sequencing was by immunoSEQ multiplex PCR. The table has under 25,000 clones, roughly four fifths seen once. Trimming shortened V by 4 bases and J by 4 bases, and 16 bases separated the two germline ends. The CDR3 has 15 residues. Germline V gives CDR1 MNHEY, CDR2 SVGAGI. Before any sequencing was done, the ViraFEST assay used viral peptide pools to expand antigen-specific CD4+ T cells. It was after more than nine days of culture that CD4+ T cells were isolated. None of these healthy vaccinees had been infected with SARS-CoV-2 before vaccination. A density of about 2 million PBMC per well was used; these cells were cultured with 10 IU/ml IL-2 and around 9.6 ug/ml peptides.

This TCR was sampled from a human donor who received a COVID-19 vaccine. Sequencing was performed on CD4+ T cells from PBMCs cultured with HCoV-NL63 spike peptides, taken before COVID-19 vaccination. The chain couples TRBV6-5 to TRBJ1-2; D ambiguous. The CDR3 sequence: CASSSQLRGSYGYTF. The CDR3 DNA follows: TGTGCCAGCAGTTCCCAACTACGGGGAAGCTATGGCTACACCTTC.